A single sample is the source of the 9 T cell receptor beta chains below, sequenced in a study of control samples from healthy donors and cancer patients. The protocol was immunoSEQ multiplex PCR, while the TCRdb copy is restricted to in-frame clones and leaves out a portion. The sample lists roughly 170,000 clones, 75% to 95% occurring once. Specimen: blood. These receptors were collected from a woman aged 40 to 55 in good health.

The CDR3 loop reads CASSLFGGTNTGELFF. The CDR3 region has the DNA TGTGCCAGCAGCTTGTTTGGGGGGACGAACACCGGGGAGCTGTTTTTT. The V gene is TRBV5-6, the J gene TRBJ2-2; TRBD2 is a possible D gene (6 bases). The CDR3 is 16 residues long. The germline V and J ends were trimmed by 1 base and 0 bases, with 10 bases remaining between them. Germline lookup yields CDR1 SGHDT and CDR2 YYEEEE.

The DNA for the CDR3 is TGTGCCAGCAGCTTGGCAGGGGATAGGCCCCAGCATTTT. This codes for CASSLAGDRPQHF. The chain employs TRBV5-6 and TRBJ1-5; a possible D gene is TRBD1 (6 bases). Germline V lookup: CDR1 SGHDT, CDR2 YYEEEE. V lost 0 bases and J lost 9, with 10 bases in between. This CDR3 is 13 amino acids long.

The V gene is TRBV29-1, the J gene TRBJ1-2, with D possibly being TRBD1 (5 bases). CDR1 and CDR2 (germline): SQVTM, ANQGSEA. Deletions cut 6 bases from V and 4 bases from J, with 18 bases between. The length of the CDR3 is 14 residues. The CDR3 DNA sequence: TGCAGCGTGGCGGACAAATTGATCTCCTATGGCTACACCTTC. It translates to CSVADKLISYGYTF. The full variable domain, rest sourced from reference TRBV29-1 and TRBJ1-2, is SAVISQKPSRDICQRGTSLTIQCQVDSQVTMMFWYRQQPGQSLTLIATANQGSEATYESGFVIDKFPISRPNLTFSTLTVSNMSPEDSSIYLCSVADKLISYGYTFGSGTRLTVV.

The chain combines TRBV18 with TRBJ2-1; TRBD2 agrees at 8 bases. J was trimmed by 6 bases and V by 3 bases; bases with no gene match: 10. This CDR3 has 16 amino acids. Germline-derived CDR1 and CDR2 are KGHSH and LQKENI. The CDR3 nucleotides read TGTGCCAGCTCACCCTTGATGGGCGGGGGGCTCAATGAGCAGTTCTTC. This sequence encodes CASSPLMGGGLNEQFF.

The chain has TRBV5-6 and TRBJ2-2, with unresolved D. CDR1 and CDR2 from the germline V gene are SGHDT and YYEEEE. V was cut by 5 bases and J by 6 bases, with 11 bases left in between. The CDR3 totals 13 residues. Here the CDR3 DNA reads TGTGCCAGCAGTCGCCCGTTAGCCGGGGAGCTGTTTTTT. It encodes CASSRPLAGELFF.

This chain joins TRBV6-4 and TRBJ1-5; D is uncertain. The V and J ends lost 0 bases and 6 bases respectively, with 6 bases between them. Germline assignment: CDR1 MRHNA and CDR2 SNTAGT. This CDR3 comprises 13 residues. The CDR3 here is CASSDSAGQPQHF. CDR3 in DNA: TGTGCCAGCAGTGACTCGGCTGGTCAGCCCCAGCATTTT.

The chain combines TRBV9 with TRBJ2-1, with D possibly TRBD1 on 5 matching bases. Germline CDR1 reads SGDLS; CDR2 reads YYNGEE. The V end was cut by 1 base, the J end by 0 bases, with 11 bases between. The CDR3 has 16 residues. The CDR3 reads CASSVRGMSSYNEQFF. The DNA for the CDR3 is TGTGCCAGCAGCGTAAGGGGCATGAGCTCCTACAATGAGCAGTTCTTC.

The V call is TRBV29-1, the J call TRBJ1-2; TRBD1 matches 9 bases. CDR3 length: 14 amino acids. V was pared by 1 base and J by 8 bases, with 8 bases of the junction left unmatched. CDR1 is SQVTM, CDR2 ANQGSEA, per germline. Here the CDR3 DNA reads TGCAGCGTTGAAGTACGGGACAGGGAGTGGGGCTACACCTTC. Amino acids: CSVEVRDREWGYTF.

Turning to this clone: The identical CDR3 is also encoded by other nucleotide sequences in the sample. This sequence joins TRBV5-1 and TRBJ2-2; D is unclear. Trimming removed 2 bases from V and 0 bases from J, with 5 bases in between. The CDR3 length is 14 residues. CDR1 and CDR2 (germline): SGHRS, YFSETQ. Here the CDR3 reads CASSFQANTGELFF. The CDR3, as DNA: TGCGCCAGCAGCTTCCAGGCGAACACCGGGGAGCTGTTTTTT.